This TCR beta chain was recorded in a study of T-cell memory formation after mild COVID-19. Study-level information: Largely donor-specific TCR clusters were found. Points from the study as a whole: Researchers report contracting CD4+ clones mostly in CM and EM, with CD8+ clones in EMRA.

The CDR3 has 13 amino acids. Germline V CDR1 and CDR2: SQVTM, ANQGSEA. With V trimmed by 4 bases and J by 9 bases, 6 bases remained unmatched. A single record per CDR3 protein comes from TCRdb applying MiXCR to the 5' RACE reads. The repertoire holds about 110,000 distinct CDR3 sequences, with 15% to 20% as singletons. About this clonotype itself: Its matching antigen is unknown.

The origin of this receptor is a man aged 18 to 35 who had mild COVID-19 (a few samples of this study predate the infection). Cell type and time point are not known. Sequencing was carried out using PBMCs or a T cell subset sorted from them (not recorded which). The chain employs TRBV29-1 and TRBJ2-1, with 10 bases aligning to TRBD1. This CDR3 reads CSVAGQGVVEQFF. CDR3 sequence (DNA): TGCAGCGTTGCCGGACAGGGGGTTGTTGAGCAGTTCTTC.